This T cell receptor beta chain was captured by sequencing in a study of OX40 agonist ivuxolimab in advanced cancers. Regarding the study as a whole: The investigators did not determine what antigen specificity the expanded peripheral T cells had. In the 0.1 to 3.0 mg/kg range, CD4+ and CD8+ blood T cells had expanded clonally by week 6.

Assay used: immunoSEQ multiplex PCR; TCRdb lists only in-frame clones, some missing. This sample has around 26,000 clones, with about 88% found just once. CDR3 length equals 13 residues. Germline V gives CDR1 MDHEN, CDR2 SYDVKM. Trimming removed 3 bases at V and 7 bases at J, with 9 bases between. This clone was seen once. Antigen: not known. This sample comprised CD4+ or CD8+ T cells sorted from blood, obtained in a trial of the OX40 agonist ivuxolimab. The chain joins TRBV28 to TRBJ2-2, with TRBD1 as a possible D gene (5 bases). The clonotype comes from an adult with an advanced solid tumor such as melanoma, head and neck, liver or kidney cancer. CDR3 residues: CASSFGQIGELFF. CDR3 DNA sequence: TGTGCCAGCAGTTTTGGACAAATCGGGGAGCTGTTTTTT.